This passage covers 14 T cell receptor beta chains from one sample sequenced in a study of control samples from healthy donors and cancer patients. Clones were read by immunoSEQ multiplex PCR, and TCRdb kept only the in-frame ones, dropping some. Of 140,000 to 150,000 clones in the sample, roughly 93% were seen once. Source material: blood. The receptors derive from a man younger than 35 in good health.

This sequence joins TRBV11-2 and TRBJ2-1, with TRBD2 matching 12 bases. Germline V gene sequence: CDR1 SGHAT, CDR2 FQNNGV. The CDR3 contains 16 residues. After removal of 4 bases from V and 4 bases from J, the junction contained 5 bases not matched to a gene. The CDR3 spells CASSYRTSGVYNEQFF. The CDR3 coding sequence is TGTGCCAGCAGCTACCGGACTAGCGGGGTTTACAATGAGCAGTTCTTC.

This CDR3 is CASSQGGPEAFF. CDR3 bases: TGTGCCAGCAGCCAGGGGGGCCCTGAAGCTTTCTTT. The rearrangement joins TRBV3-1 (or the pseudogene TRBV3-2) to TRBJ1-1; weak D call: TRBD1 (6 bases). V lost 3 bases and J 6 bases, leaving 8 bases between the germline ends. This CDR3 is 12 amino acids long. Germline loops: CDR1 LGHDT, CDR2 YNNKEL (reference sequence).

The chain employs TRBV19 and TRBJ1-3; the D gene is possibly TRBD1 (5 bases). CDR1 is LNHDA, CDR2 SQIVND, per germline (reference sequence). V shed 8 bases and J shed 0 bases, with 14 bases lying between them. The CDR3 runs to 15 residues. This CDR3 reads CASGSSGISGNTIYF. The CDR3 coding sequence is TGTGCCAGTGGGTCCTCAGGGATCTCTGGAAACACCATATATTTT.

CDR3 coding DNA: TGTGCCAGCAGCTTTCGGACGGCTCCCCCCTTTGGGACCCAGTACTTC. This encodes CASSFRTAPPFGTQYF. This chain connects TRBV7-6 to TRBJ2-5, with no clear D. Trimming pared 3 bases from V and 7 bases from J, leaving 21 bases between. CDR3 length: 16 amino acids. Germline V CDR1 and CDR2: SGHVS, FNYEAQ. The complete variable domain, with remaining parts taken from reference TRBV7-6 and TRBJ2-5, reads GAGVSQSPRYKVTKRGQDVALRCDPISGHVSLYWYRQALGQGPEFLTYFNYEAQQDKSGLPNDRFSAERPEGSISTLTIQRTEQRDSAMYRCASSFRTAPPFGTQYFGPGTRLLVL.

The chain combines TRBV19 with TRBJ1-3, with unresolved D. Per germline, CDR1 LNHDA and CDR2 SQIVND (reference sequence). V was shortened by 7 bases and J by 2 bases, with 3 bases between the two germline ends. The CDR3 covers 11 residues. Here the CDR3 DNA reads TGTGCCAGTATTGCTGGAAACACCATATATTTT. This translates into CASIAGNTIYF.

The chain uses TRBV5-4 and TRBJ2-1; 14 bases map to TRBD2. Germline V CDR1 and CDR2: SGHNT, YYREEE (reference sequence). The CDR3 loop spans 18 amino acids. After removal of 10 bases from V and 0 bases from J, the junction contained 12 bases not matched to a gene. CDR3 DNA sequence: TGTGCCGGCGGACTAGCGGGGGGTACCCTGAGCTCCTACAATGAGCAGTTCTTC. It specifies CAGGLAGGTLSSYNEQFF.

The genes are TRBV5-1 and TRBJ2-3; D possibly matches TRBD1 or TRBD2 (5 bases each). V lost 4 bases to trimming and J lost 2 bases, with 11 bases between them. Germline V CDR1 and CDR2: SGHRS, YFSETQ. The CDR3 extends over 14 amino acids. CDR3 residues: CASSPQGTTDTQYF. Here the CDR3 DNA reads TGCGCCAGCAGCCCACAAGGGACCACAGATACGCAGTATTTT. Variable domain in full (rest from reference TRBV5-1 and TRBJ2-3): KAGVTQTPRYLIKTRGQQVTLSCSPISGHRSVSWYQQTPGQGLQFLFEYFSETQRNKGNFPGRFSGRQFSNSRSEMNVSTLELGDSALYLCASSPQGTTDTQYFGPGTRLTVL.

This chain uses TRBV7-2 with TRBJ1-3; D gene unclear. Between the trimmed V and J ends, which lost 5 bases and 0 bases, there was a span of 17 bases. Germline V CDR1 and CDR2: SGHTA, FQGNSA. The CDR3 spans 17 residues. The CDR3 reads CASSLETAVRSGNTIYF. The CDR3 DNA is TGTGCCAGCAGCCTGGAGACGGCGGTCCGCTCTGGAAACACCATATATTTT.

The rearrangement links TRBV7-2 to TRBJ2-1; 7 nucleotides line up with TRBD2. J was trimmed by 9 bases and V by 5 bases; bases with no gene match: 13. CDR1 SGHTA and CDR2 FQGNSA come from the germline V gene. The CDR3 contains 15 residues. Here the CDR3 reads CASSSARDYRAEQFF. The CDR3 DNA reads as TGTGCCAGCAGCAGTGCCAGGGACTACCGGGCTGAGCAGTTCTTC.

DNA of the CDR3: TGTGCCAGCAGCTTGTTTGTAGGGGGGCAACCCCAGCATTTT. Residues: CASSLFVGGQPQHF. The V call is TRBV5-6, the J call TRBJ1-5; D is possibly TRBD1 (6 bases). Looked up from germline, CDR1 is SGHDT and CDR2 is YYEEEE. V lost 1 base and J 10 bases, leaving 15 bases between the germline ends. There are 14 residues in the CDR3.

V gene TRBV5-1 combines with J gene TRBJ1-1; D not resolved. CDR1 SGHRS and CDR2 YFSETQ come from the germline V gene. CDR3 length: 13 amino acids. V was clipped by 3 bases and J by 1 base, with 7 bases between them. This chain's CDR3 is CASSSGRNTEAFF. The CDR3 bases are TGCGCCAGCAGCTCCGGGAGGAACACTGAAGCTTTCTTT.

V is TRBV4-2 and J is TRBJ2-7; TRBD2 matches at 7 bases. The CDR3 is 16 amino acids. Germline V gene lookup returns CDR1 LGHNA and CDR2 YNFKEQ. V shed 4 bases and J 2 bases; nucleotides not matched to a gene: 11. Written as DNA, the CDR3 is TGTGCCAGCAGCCGAACTGGGGGGGACTTGGCCTACGAGCAGTACTTC. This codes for CASSRTGGDLAYEQYF.

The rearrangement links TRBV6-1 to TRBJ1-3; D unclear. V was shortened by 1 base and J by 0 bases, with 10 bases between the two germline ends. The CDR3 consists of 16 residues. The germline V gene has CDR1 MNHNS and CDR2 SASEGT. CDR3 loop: CASSEGTDDSGNTIYF. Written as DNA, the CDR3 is TGTGCCAGCAGTGAAGGGACGGATGACTCTGGAAACACCATATATTTT.

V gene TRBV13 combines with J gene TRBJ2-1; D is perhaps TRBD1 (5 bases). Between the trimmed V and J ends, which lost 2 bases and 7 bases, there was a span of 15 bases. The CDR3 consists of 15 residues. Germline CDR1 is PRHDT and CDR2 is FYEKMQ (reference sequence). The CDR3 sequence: CASSLIQVLGNEQFF. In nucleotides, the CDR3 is TGTGCCAGCAGCTTAATACAGGTCCTGGGGAATGAGCAGTTCTTC.